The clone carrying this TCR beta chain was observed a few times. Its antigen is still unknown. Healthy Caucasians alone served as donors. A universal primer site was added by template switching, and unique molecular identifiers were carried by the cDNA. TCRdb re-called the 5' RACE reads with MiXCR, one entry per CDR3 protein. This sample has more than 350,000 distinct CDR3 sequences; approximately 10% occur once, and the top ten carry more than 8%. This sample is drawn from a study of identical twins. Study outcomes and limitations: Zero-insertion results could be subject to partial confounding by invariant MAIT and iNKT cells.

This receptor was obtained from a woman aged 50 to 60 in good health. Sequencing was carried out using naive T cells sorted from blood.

The CDR3 region is CSAAKETSSGNTIYF. CDR3 in DNA: TGCAGTGCGGCCAAGGAGACTAGCTCTGGAAACACCATATATTTT. V gene TRBV20-1 combines with J gene TRBJ1-3; unclear D gene. V lost 6 bases, J lost 0 bases, and 15 bases lay in between. This CDR3 comprises 15 residues. CDR1 is DFQATT, CDR2 SNEGSKA, per germline (reference sequence).